This is a list of T cell receptor beta chains from one sample in a study of CD8 T cells in ankylosing spondylitis. TCRdb reprocessed the 5' RACE reads via MiXCR and lists one record per CDR3 protein. The repertoire holds roughly 240,000 distinct CDR3 sequences, with approximately 8% as singletons. Sequencing was performed on blood, either unsorted or a sorted T cell fraction (not recorded which). These TCRs come from a female donor with ankylosing spondylitis or in good health (not recorded which). CDR3s leave out the opening cysteine and the closing phenylalanine or tryptophan. A D gene is named only where the DNA matches it firmly.

J gene | D gene | V gene | CDR3 protein
TRBJ1-5 | NA | TRBV2 | ASSSEGGSQPQH
TRBJ2-7 | NA | TRBV29-1 | SVQRERGSYEQY
TRBJ1-1 | TRBD1 | TRBV4-3 | ASSSATGGVWAAF
TRBJ2-3 | NA | TRBV7-2 | ASSLWGAITDTQY
TRBJ2-7 | NA | TRBV5-1 | ASSLLKSSSYEQY
TRBJ2-7 | TRBD2 | TRBV29-1 | SGREGHEQY
TRBJ2-1 | TRBD2 | TRBV7-2 | ASSPNGLAGEQF
TRBJ2-3 | NA | TRBV5-5 | ASSLGGGASDTQY
TRBJ2-1 | NA | TRBV7-2 | ASSYAVNEQF
TRBJ2-1 | NA | TRBV20-1 | SARDWRINEQF
TRBJ2-3 | TRBD2 | TRBV15 | ATSREVAGTADTQY
TRBJ1-5 | NA | TRBV10-2 | ASSAAREDQPQH
TRBJ2-5 | NA | TRBV20-1 | SAPGQEETQY
TRBJ1-3 | NA | TRBV4-2 | ASSQDRDKDTIY
TRBJ2-5 | NA | TRBV15 | ATSRGPGRRETQY
TRBJ2-3 | TRBD2 | TRBV12-3/TRBV12-4 | ASSPGLAASDTQY
TRBJ2-5 | NA | TRBV27 | ASSFIGRETQY
TRBJ2-3 | TRBD1 | TRBV24-1 | ATSDLNRGADTQY
TRBJ2-3 | NA | TRBV12-3/TRBV12-4 | ASSPLSTDTQY
TRBJ2-7 | NA | TRBV4-3 | ASSLGAGTYEQY
TRBJ1-5 | NA | TRBV12-3/TRBV12-4 | ASSFRAEGNQPQH
TRBJ2-1 | NA | TRBV5-6 | ASSRRVPGVDYNEQF
TRBJ1-2 | NA | TRBV10-3 | AISSTGNYGYT
TRBJ2-2 | NA | TRBV5-1 | ASSLVSMAGELF